This TCR beta chain emerged from a study of blood T cell repertoires in COVID-19. Overall study context: The United States, Italy and Spain provided the acute and convalescent COVID-19 samples.

Clones were read by immunoSEQ multiplex PCR, and TCRdb kept only the in-frame ones, dropping some. This table has 95,000 to 100,000 clones, almost 95% appearing once. This TCR derives from a man over 45 with active COVID-19. The sequencing sample was made of peripheral blood.

The CDR3 loop reads CASSLRSNQPQHF. The CDR3 DNA is TGTGCCAGCAGCTTGAGAAGCAATCAGCCCCAGCATTTT. V and J are TRBV11-2 and TRBJ1-5; D call uncertain. This CDR3 region has 13 residues. V was clipped by 3 bases and J by 1 base, with 4 bases between them. CDR1 is SGHAT, CDR2 FQNNGV, per germline.